The rows below give T cell receptor beta chains drawn from one sample of a study of blood T cell repertoires in COVID-19. Assay: immunoSEQ multiplex PCR; the TCRdb copy retains only in-frame clones and omits some. The sample includes fewer than 350,000 clones, roughly 90% of them seen just once. Sequenced input: PBMCs or T cells enriched from blood (not recorded which). The receptors originated from a woman aged 25-40 years who had been exposed to COVID-19. Each CDR3 is given with its conserved first and last residue. The D gene is left open where the match is weak. Clone size is given for some rows only: seen once, a few or many times, or a class if the clone is expanded.

CDR3 protein,CDR3 DNA,D gene,clone size,J gene,V gene
CASSLGQGWETQYF,TGTGCCAGCAGCTTAGGCCAGGGGTGGGAGACCCAGTACTTC,-,-,TRBJ2-5,TRBV7-9
CASSHNRDYGYTF,TGTGCCAGCAGTCATAACAGGGACTATGGCTACACCTTC,-,-,TRBJ1-2,TRBV2
CASSQGGGGSYEQYF,TGTGCCAGCAGCCAAGGGGGTGGAGGGAGTTACGAGCAGTACTTC,-,few,TRBJ2-7,TRBV3-1/TRBV3-2
CASSAGTGNAGYTF,TGTGCCAGTAGTGCCGGGACAGGGAATGCTGGCTACACCTTC,TRBD1,-,TRBJ1-2,TRBV19
CASSLEGGPSGNTIYF,TGCGCCAGCAGCTTGGAAGGGGGTCCCTCTGGAAACACCATATATTTT,-,-,TRBJ1-3,TRBV5-1
CASIAEPFMNTEAFF,TGCGCCAGCATAGCGGAGCCTTTCATGAACACTGAAGCTTTCTTT,-,-,TRBJ1-1,TRBV10-2
CASSFGQGYEQYF,TGTGCCAGCAGCTTTGGACAGGGCTACGAGCAGTACTTC,TRBD1,-,TRBJ2-7,TRBV7-9
CASSLGATGELFF,TGTGCCAGCAGCTTGGGGGCAACGGGGGAGCTGTTTTTT,-,-,TRBJ2-2,TRBV7-3
CASSRLPPGTDTQYF,TGTGCCAGCAGCCGTCTACCCCCTGGCACAGATACGCAGTATTTT,-,-,TRBJ2-3,TRBV14
CASSSGGVFSGANVLTF,TGTGCCAGCAGTTCCGGAGGGGTATTCTCTGGGGCCAACGTCCTGACTTTC,-,once,TRBJ2-6,TRBV28
CASSKRKGARDTEAFF,TGTGCCAGTAGTAAGAGGAAGGGGGCTAGGGACACTGAAGCTTTCTTT,TRBD1,few,TRBJ1-1,TRBV19
CASSLSGLELAGELFF,TGTGCCAGCAGCTTATCGGGACTAGAACTGGCCGGGGAGCTGTTTTTT,TRBD2,-,TRBJ2-2,TRBV11-3
CASSIDRRSNQPQHF,TGTGCCAGCAGTATCGACAGGAGAAGCAATCAGCCCCAGCATTTT,-,once,TRBJ1-5,TRBV6-5
CAWTGTGVPQETQYF,TGTGCCTGGACAGGGACAGGGGTGCCCCAAGAGACCCAGTACTTC,TRBD1,-,TRBJ2-5,TRBV30
CATRGGQNQPQHF,TGTGCCACCAGGGGGGGGCAGAATCAGCCCCAGCATTTT,-,few,TRBJ1-5,TRBV24-1
CASSIGGADTQYF,TGTGCCAGTAGTATAGGAGGCGCAGATACGCAGTATTTT,-,few,TRBJ2-3,TRBV19